A selection of T cell receptor beta chains follows, all from one sample in a study of T cell responses to AZD1222 COVID-19 vaccine. Measured with immunoSEQ multiplex PCR; TCRdb has only the in-frame clones, and not every one. Of approximately 170,000 clones in the sample, roughly 93% were seen once. The sample in question was peripheral blood, obtained on day 0 of AZD1222 vaccination. The receptors stem from an adult in good health. Both conserved end residues are part of each CDR3. A D gene is named only where the DNA matches it firmly. Not all rows give a size; the values are once, few, many and, for expanded clones, a class.

j_call clone_size d_call v_call cdr3_aa cdr3_nt
TRBJ1-1 NA NA TRBV6-5 CASSLTADRNTEAFF TGTGCCAGCAGTCTCACGGCGGACAGGAACACTGAAGCTTTCTTT
TRBJ2-1 NA NA TRBV28 CASSSDRTRISGQFF TGTGCCAGCAGTTCGGACAGAACACGAATCAGTGGTCAGTTCTTC
TRBJ1-5 NA NA TRBV16 CASSRGGTSNQPQHF TGTGCCAGCAGCCGTGGGGGGACTAGCAATCAGCCCCAGCATTTT
TRBJ1-1 NA TRBD1 TRBV10-3 CAISESRGDRAFEAFF TGTGCCATCAGTGAGTCGAGGGGGGACAGGGCCTTTGAAGCTTTCTTT
TRBJ2-7 NA NA TRBV27 CASSHYGSYEQYF TGTGCCAGCTCTCATTATGGGTCCTACGAGCAGTACTTC
TRBJ1-2 once NA TRBV2 CASMGVVNYGYTF TGTGCCAGCATGGGAGTAGTTAACTATGGCTACACCTTC
TRBJ1-2 NA TRBD1 TRBV6-5 CATSLTGVEDGYTF TGTGCCACCAGCCTGACAGGGGTAGAGGATGGCTACACCTTC
TRBJ2-7 few NA TRBV7-9 CASSLVPTYTYEQYF TGTGCCAGCAGCTTAGTCCCCACTTATACCTACGAGCAGTACTTC
TRBJ2-7 NA NA TRBV6-5 CASSYRASFYEQYF TGTGCCAGCAGTTACAGGGCTTCTTTCTACGAGCAGTACTTC
TRBJ1-5 NA NA TRBV5-5 CASSLEGSNQPQHF TGTGCCAGCAGCTTGGAAGGAAGCAATCAGCCCCAGCATTTT
TRBJ2-7 once NA TRBV6-5 CASSYGAGSSYEQYF TGTGCCAGCAGTTACGGTGCGGGGAGCTCCTACGAGCAGTACTTC
TRBJ1-6 NA NA TRBV3-1/TRBV3-2 CASSQGGLNSPLHF TGTGCCAGCAGCCAGGGGGGGCTGAATTCACCCCTCCACTTT
TRBJ1-3 NA NA TRBV2 CASAQRSGNTIYF TGTGCCAGCGCACAACGCTCTGGAAACACCATATATTTT
TRBJ1-2 once TRBD1 TRBV11-2 CASSSRLGQRGYTF TGTGCCAGCAGCTCAAGATTGGGACAGCGGGGCTACACCTTC
TRBJ1-2 NA TRBD1 TRBV5-1 CASSLEPIQGAIYGYTF TGCGCCAGCAGCTTGGAGCCGATACAGGGGGCTATATATGGCTACACCTTC
TRBJ1-5 NA NA TRBV6-1 CASSDQYEYQPQHF TGTGCCAGCAGTGATCAGTACGAGTATCAGCCCCAGCATTTT
TRBJ2-7 NA TRBD1 TRBV5-6 CASSAGQGTSWREQYF TGTGCCAGCAGCGCGGGACAGGGGACAAGCTGGAGGGAGCAGTACTTC
TRBJ1-3 NA NA TRBV28 CASSLAATNGNTIYF TGTGCCAGCAGTTTAGCCGCAACGAACGGAAACACCATATATTTT
TRBJ1-5 NA NA TRBV9 CASSEDHVLKPQHF TGTGCCAGCAGCGAGGACCATGTCTTAAAGCCCCAGCATTTT
TRBJ2-3 NA NA TRBV6-4 CASSERGGTDTQYF TGTGCCAGCAGTGAGAGGGGTGGGACAGATACGCAGTATTTT
TRBJ1-5 NA NA TRBV5-5 CASSVPGSNQPQHF TGTGCCAGCAGCGTCCCGGGAAGCAATCAGCCCCAGCATTTT
TRBJ1-1 NA NA TRBV11-2 CASSRADDTEAFF TGTGCCAGCAGCCGCGCCGATGACACTGAAGCTTTCTTT
TRBJ2-1 NA TRBD2 TRBV6-5 CASSYTGGPGDEQFF TGTGCCAGCAGTTACACGGGAGGGCCGGGGGATGAGCAGTTCTTC
TRBJ1-6 once TRBD1 TRBV6-5 CASSTGASPLHF TGTGCCAGTTCCACAGGGGCTTCACCCCTCCACTTT
TRBJ2-1 once TRBD2 TRBV6-5 CASSPLAGGYNEQFF TGTGCCAGCAGCCCCCTAGCGGGGGGGTACAATGAGCAGTTCTTC
TRBJ1-2 NA TRBD1 TRBV6-2/TRBV6-3 CASSHLPGQGVQGYTF TGTGCCAGCAGTCACCTACCGGGACAGGGCGTCCAGGGCTACACCTTC
TRBJ1-2 NA TRBD1 TRBV30 CACILPGQGSYGYTF TGTGCCTGTATTTTACCGGGACAGGGATCCTATGGCTACACCTTC
TRBJ2-7 NA NA TRBV4-2 CASSQETGRGAGHSEQYF TGTGCCAGCAGCCAAGAAACGGGACGGGGGGCTGGGCACTCCGAGCAGTACTTC
TRBJ2-7 once TRBD2 TRBV12-3/TRBV12-4 CASRSGTTYEQYF TGTGCCAGCAGAAGCGGGACGACCTACGAGCAGTACTTC
TRBJ1-2 NA NA TRBV25-1 CASSYDQGPGYTF TGTGCCAGCAGTTATGATCAGGGGCCTGGCTACACCTTC
TRBJ1-2 NA NA TRBV7-8 CASSSTLGTRAGSPYGYTF TGTGCCAGCAGCTCAACATTAGGGACTAGGGCGGGAAGTCCCTATGGCTACACCTTC
TRBJ1-2 NA NA TRBV7-9 CASSLTDRNGYTF TGTGCCAGCAGCTTAACAGATAGGAATGGCTACACCTTC
TRBJ1-4 NA NA TRBV29-1 CSVSGYNEKLFF TGCAGCGTTTCGGGGTATAATGAAAAACTGTTTTTT
TRBJ1-2 once TRBD1 TRBV6-5 CASNSDRQYGYTF TGTGCCAGCAACTCGGACAGGCAGTATGGCTACACCTTC
TRBJ1-1 NA NA TRBV19 CASSIFAWGEGEAFF TGTGCCAGTAGTATATTCGCCTGGGGAGAGGGTGAAGCTTTCTTT
TRBJ2-1 once TRBD1 TRBV4-1 CASSRAPGDRDNEQFF TGCGCCAGCAGCCGCGCACCCGGGGACAGGGACAATGAGCAGTTCTTC
TRBJ2-5 NA TRBD2 TRBV4-1 CASSQGLAETQETQYF TGCGCCAGCAGCCAAGGGCTAGCGGAGACTCAAGAGACCCAGTACTTC
TRBJ1-1 once NA TRBV4-1 CASSPQGSLTMNTEAFF TGCGCCAGCAGCCCCCAGGGGTCCCTTACCATGAACACTGAAGCTTTCTTT
TRBJ1-5 NA TRBD1 TRBV9 CASSGGTGNSNQPQHF TGTGCCAGCAGCGGCGGGACAGGCAATAGCAATCAGCCCCAGCATTTT
TRBJ1-2 NA TRBD1 TRBV20-1 CSLTGEGYTF TGCAGCCTTACAGGGGAAGGCTACACCTTC
TRBJ2-1 few NA TRBV27 CASSLRAKNEQFF TGTGCCAGCAGTTTACGGGCAAAAAATGAGCAGTTCTTC
TRBJ2-7 NA NA TRBV11-2 CASSFEQGGYEQYF TGTGCCAGCAGCTTTGAACAGGGAGGGTACGAGCAGTACTTC
TRBJ1-1 NA NA TRBV3-1/TRBV3-2 CASSLLVNTEAFF TGTGCCAGCAGCCTCCTGGTGAACACTGAAGCTTTCTTT
TRBJ1-1 NA NA TRBV6-5 CASRRENTEAFF TGTGCCAGCCGACGGGAGAACACTGAAGCTTTCTTT
TRBJ2-7 NA TRBD1 TRBV6-5 CASSSDRAVGEQYF TGTGCCAGCAGTTCCGACAGGGCAGTGGGCGAGCAGTACTTC
TRBJ1-2 NA NA TRBV14 CASSQDAGAYGYTF TGTGCCAGCAGCCAAGATGCGGGGGCCTATGGCTACACCTTC
TRBJ1-3 NA NA TRBV4-1 CASSQDLRGNTIYF TGCGCCAGCAGCCAAGATCTTCGTGGAAACACCATATATTTT
TRBJ2-3 NA NA TRBV4-1 CASSQDFGGPTDTQYF TGCGCCAGCAGCCAAGATTTCGGGGGCCCCACAGATACGCAGTATTTT
TRBJ1-2 NA NA TRBV27 CASSWGRQGGYTF TGTGCCAGCAGCTGGGGGCGCCAAGGGGGCTACACCTTC
TRBJ1-4 NA NA TRBV12-3/TRBV12-4 CASATRQRKLFF TGTGCCAGCGCGACGCGGCAAAGAAAACTGTTTTTT
TRBJ2-7 NA NA TRBV29-1 CSVGGNTAYEQYF TGCAGCGTTGGCGGGAATACGGCCTACGAGCAGTACTTC
TRBJ2-7 NA NA TRBV13 CASSLGILRDRSYEQYF TGTGCCAGCAGCTTAGGCATTTTGAGGGATCGATCCTACGAGCAGTACTTC
TRBJ2-7 NA NA TRBV2 CASSEGGYEQYF TGTGCCAGCAGTGAAGGTGGCTACGAGCAGTACTTC
TRBJ1-6 NA NA TRBV14 CASSQEGDLYNSPLHF TGTGCCAGCAGCCAAGAGGGGGATCTCTATAATTCACCCCTCCACTTT
TRBJ2-5 NA NA TRBV6-5 CASSLNRRRETQYF TGTGCCAGCAGTTTAAATCGTCGGAGGGAGACCCAGTACTTC
TRBJ1-2 NA NA TRBV7-9 CAIPTASGGYTF TGTGCCATCCCTACAGCTTCGGGGGGCTACACCTTC
TRBJ2-1 NA NA TRBV5-1 CASLRAGENEQFF TGCGCCAGCCTCCGGGCCGGGGAGAATGAGCAGTTCTTC
TRBJ2-7 NA NA TRBV6-2/TRBV6-3 CASSYTAPGSYEQYF TGTGCCAGCAGTTACACAGCCCCCGGTTCCTACGAGCAGTACTTC
TRBJ2-1 NA TRBD1 TRBV3-1/TRBV3-2 CASSPRDSFYNEQFF TGTGCCAGCAGCCCCCGGGACAGCTTCTACAATGAGCAGTTCTTC
TRBJ1-1 NA NA TRBV6-5 CASSYSRDTEAFF TGTGCCAGCAGTTATAGCCGGGACACTGAAGCTTTCTTT